This T cell receptor (beta chain) was sequenced during a study of spatial heterogeneity in lung cancer. The CDR3 spans 12 residues. Germline CDR1 reads LNHDA; CDR2 reads SQIVND (reference sequence). One entry per CDR3 protein results from TCRdb running MiXCR on the 5' RACE reads. The sample holds about 85,000 distinct CDR3 sequences, approximately 20% seen once. Comment on this clonotype: The junction differs from germline at one of its ends, possibly a read error.

Time point specified: sample taken at primary tumor resection. Sequencing covered unsorted whole RNA taken from tumor, nontumor lung or frozen PBMC. Donors were approximately 70 untreated early-stage non-small cell lung cancer patients. The source material was PBMCs, sampled at surgery. This sequence was found in a male donor with early-stage non-small cell lung cancer. The chain joins TRBV19 to TRBJ2-1; 8 bases match TRBD1. CDR3 nucleotide sequence: TGCGCCAGCGGACAGGGTCGGAGTGAGCAGTTCTTC. This codes for CASGQGRSEQFF.